This TCR beta chain emerged from a study of vaccination effects on CD4 cells after COVID-19. As regards this clone: Antigen unknown.

Clones were sequenced by immunoSEQ multiplex PCR, and TCRdb holds only the in-frame ones, with some missing. The sample contains 50,000 to 65,000 clones, roughly 80% of which appear only once. V shed 8 bases and J shed 3 bases, with 11 bases lying between them. The CDR3 has 13 amino acids. Germline V lookup: CDR1 MGHDK, CDR2 SYGVNS. Using viral peptide pools, the ViraFEST assay grew out antigen-specific CD4+ T cells prior to sequencing. On roughly day 10 of culture, CD4+ T cells were separated out. Sequenced material: CD4+ T cells from PBMCs cultured with HCoV-229E spike peptides, taken before COVID-19 vaccination. The J gene is TRBJ2-4, the V gene TRBV25-1; D is undetermined. The clonotype originates from a human donor who received a COVID-19 vaccine. The CDR3 nucleotides are TGTGCCAGCCATGACACCGGCAAAAACATTCAGTACTTC. This encodes CASHDTGKNIQYF.